Listed below are T cell receptor beta chains from one sample, sequenced in a study of control samples from healthy donors and cancer patients. Only in-frame clones appear in the TCRdb table, and some are missing; sequencing was by immunoSEQ multiplex PCR. The data hold about 120,000 clones, with almost 95% observed a single time. Specimen: PBMCs. Receptors were obtained from a man of 80 years or more with head and neck cancer. Each CDR3 is given with its conserved first and last residue. D genes are given only for firm matches. The listing skips clone size in some rows; elsewhere it reads once, few, many or a size class.

cdr3_nt cdr3_aa d_call clone_size j_call v_call
TGTGCCACCATGAGACTAGCGGTGTACAATGAGCAGTTCTTC CATMRLAVYNEQFF TRBD2 . TRBJ2-1 TRBV28
TGCGCCAGCAGCTTGCGTCTGACAGAGACCCAGTACTTC CASSLRLTETQYF . . TRBJ2-5 TRBV5-1
TGCGCCAGCAGCCAAGAAAGAGGCAGATTTCAGCCCCAGCATTTT CASSQERGRFQPQHF . . TRBJ1-5 TRBV4-1
TGTGCCAGCAGCGTAGGATGGACGAATGAGCAGTTCTTC CASSVGWTNEQFF . . TRBJ2-1 TRBV9
TGTGCCAGCAGTCTGCTAGCGGGAGTGGAGCAGTTCTTC CASSLLAGVEQFF TRBD2 . TRBJ2-1 TRBV12-3/TRBV12-4
TGTGCCAGCAGACCCCCGGGACAGGGGGCCCAGCCCCAGCATTTT CASRPPGQGAQPQHF TRBD1 . TRBJ1-5 TRBV2
TGCGCCAGCAGTCAGGCTAGCGGGAGAATAGGCACAGATACGCAGTATTTT CASSQASGRIGTDTQYF TRBD2 . TRBJ2-3 TRBV23-1
TGTGCCAGCAGTTCGGACAGCTCCTATAATTCACCCCTCCACTTT CASSSDSSYNSPLHF . . TRBJ1-6 TRBV27
TGCGCCAGCAGCCAAGACTGGCTAGCGGGAGATGGAGATACGCAGTATTTT CASSQDWLAGDGDTQYF TRBD2 . TRBJ2-3 TRBV4-3
TGTGCCAGCAGTTATCAGGGGATTAACACCGGGGAGCTGTTTTTT CASSYQGINTGELFF . . TRBJ2-2 TRBV6-5
TGTGCCAGCAGCCTTTCTCCCTTCTCCTACGAGCAGTACTTC CASSLSPFSYEQYF . . TRBJ2-7 TRBV6-5
TGTGCCACCAGCAGACCCGCGCAATTGGAGCTGTTTTTT CATSRPAQLELFF . . TRBJ2-2 TRBV15
TGTGCCAGCGGCCCCCGGGACACCCACTACGAGCAGTACTTC CASGPRDTHYEQYF . . TRBJ2-7 TRBV5-4
TGTGCCAGCAGTAAGGCCAACAATGAGCAGTTCTTC CASSKANNEQFF . . TRBJ2-1 TRBV2
TGTGCTAGTGGACCGGGACTAGCGGGAAAACGGGGCACCGGGGAGCTGTTTTTT CASGPGLAGKRGTGELFF TRBD2 . TRBJ2-2 TRBV12-5
TGTGCCAGTAGTATAGCAGGGAAGTTCTACAATGAGCAGTTCTTC CASSIAGKFYNEQFF . once TRBJ2-1 TRBV19
TGTGCCAGCAGCTCCCGGAGGGGGACGAACACCGGGGAGCTGTTTTTT CASSSRRGTNTGELFF . . TRBJ2-2 TRBV5-5
TGTGCCAGCAGCAGGGCATCTGGGGCCAACGTCCTGACTTTC CASSRASGANVLTF . . TRBJ2-6 TRBV28
TGCGCCAGCAGCTTGGCTGTGGGAAGGGAGACCCAGTACTTC CASSLAVGRETQYF . . TRBJ2-5 TRBV5-1
TGTGCCAGCAGTTTGGCTTTTGAAGCTTTCTTT CASSLAFEAFF . . TRBJ1-1 TRBV6-2/TRBV6-3
TGCGCCAGCAGCCAGACAGGGGATAGCAATCAGCCCCAGCATTTT CASSQTGDSNQPQHF TRBD1 . TRBJ1-5 TRBV5-1
TGTGCCAGCAGCGTAACCCCAACTGGACTAGCGAGCTCGGGAGAGCAGTACTTC CASSVTPTGLASSGEQYF TRBD2 . TRBJ2-7 TRBV9
TGTGCCACCAGTGGAGGAGGAGAGACCCAGTACTTC CATSGGGETQYF . . TRBJ2-5 TRBV24-1
TGTGCCTGGATAGATGGGAGGGGGACCGGGGAGCTGTTTTTT CAWIDGRGTGELFF . . TRBJ2-2 TRBV30
TGTGCCAGCACCCTTAGGGGCTCACCCCTCCACTTT CASTLRGSPLHF . . TRBJ1-6 TRBV6-5